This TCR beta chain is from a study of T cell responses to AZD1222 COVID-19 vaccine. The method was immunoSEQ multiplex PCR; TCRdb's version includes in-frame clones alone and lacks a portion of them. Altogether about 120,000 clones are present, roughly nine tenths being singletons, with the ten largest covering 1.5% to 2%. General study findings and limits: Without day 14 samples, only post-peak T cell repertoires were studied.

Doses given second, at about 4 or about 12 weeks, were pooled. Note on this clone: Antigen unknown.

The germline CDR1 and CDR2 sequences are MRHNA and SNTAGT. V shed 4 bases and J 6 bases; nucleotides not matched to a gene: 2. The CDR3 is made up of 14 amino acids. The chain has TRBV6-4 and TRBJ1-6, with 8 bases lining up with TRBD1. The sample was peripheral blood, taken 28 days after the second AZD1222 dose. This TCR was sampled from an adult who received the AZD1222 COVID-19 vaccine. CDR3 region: CASSATGGNSPLHF. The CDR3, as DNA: TGTGCCAGCAGTGCCACAGGGGGTAATTCACCCCTCCACTTT.